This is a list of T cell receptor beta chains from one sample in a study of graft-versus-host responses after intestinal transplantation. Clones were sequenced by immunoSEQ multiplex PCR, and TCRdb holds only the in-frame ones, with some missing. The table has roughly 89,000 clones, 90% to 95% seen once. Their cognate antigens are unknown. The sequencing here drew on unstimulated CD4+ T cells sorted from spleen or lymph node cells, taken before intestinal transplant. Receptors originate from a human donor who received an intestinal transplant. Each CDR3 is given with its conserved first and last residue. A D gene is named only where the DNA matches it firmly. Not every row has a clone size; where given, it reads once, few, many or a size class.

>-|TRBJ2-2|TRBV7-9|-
CASSYREVRYTGELFF
TGTGCCAGCAGCTACAGGGAAGTGAGATACACCGGGGAGCTGTTTTTT
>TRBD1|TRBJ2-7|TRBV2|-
CASSDGTGGTFSYEQYF
TGTGCCAGCAGTGACGGGACAGGGGGCACTTTTTCCTACGAGCAGTACTTC
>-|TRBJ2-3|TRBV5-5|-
CASSLLSGASDTQYF
TGTGCCAGCAGCTTGCTATCAGGGGCATCAGATACGCAGTATTTT
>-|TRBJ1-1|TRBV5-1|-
CASSLGGGLGTEAFF
TGCGCCAGCAGCTTGGGGGGGGGTTTGGGCACTGAAGCTTTCTTT
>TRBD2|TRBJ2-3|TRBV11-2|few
CASSLVSGVTDTQYF
TGTGCCAGCAGCTTAGTTAGCGGGGTCACAGATACGCAGTATTTT
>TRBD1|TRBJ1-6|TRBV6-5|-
CASRGGQDNSPLHF
TGTGCCAGCAGGGGGGGACAGGATAATTCACCCCTCCACTTT
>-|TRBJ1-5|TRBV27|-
CASSSSLTWGYSNQPQHF
TGTGCCAGCAGTTCCTCCTTAACATGGGGCTATAGCAATCAGCCCCAGCATTTT
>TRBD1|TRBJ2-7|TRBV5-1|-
CASSLAQGAYEQYF
TGCGCCAGCAGCTTGGCCCAGGGGGCCTACGAGCAGTACTTC
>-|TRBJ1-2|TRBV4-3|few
CASSQDQQVGYGYTF
TGCGCCAGCAGCCAAGATCAGCAGGTCGGCTACGGCTACACCTTC
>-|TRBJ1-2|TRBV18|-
CASSPDRNEHYGYTF
TGTGCCAGCTCACCTGACAGAAACGAACACTATGGCTACACCTTC
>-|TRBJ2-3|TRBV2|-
CASSFTHSTDTQYF
TGTGCCAGCAGTTTTACACATAGCACAGATACGCAGTATTTT